This T cell receptor beta chain emerged from a study of T cell responses to AZD1222 COVID-19 vaccine (dated by TCRdb to the early 2020s). Notes on the research overall: Because spike-specific TCR depth and breadth did not differ between the two schedules, AZD1222 recipients who got a second dose at roughly 4 weeks were pooled with those who got a second dose at roughly 12 weeks. TCR sequencing covered fewer than 250 trial participants: nearly 210 given two doses of AZD1222 and some 25 given two doses of MenACWY control vaccine. Enrollment into the trials was organized by age into subgroups of 18-55, 56-69 and 70-plus years, and those subgroups contained 148, 28 and 57 TCR-sequenced participants, respectively. Study-wide conclusions, independent of this receptor: The whole spike protein was spanned by vaccine-associated CD4 TCRs, and dominant responses were seen in regions 160-218 and 743-854. After two AZD1222 doses, both the breadth and the depth of spike-specific TCRs were significantly higher than at day 0 and than in MenACWY recipients. Conclusions about previously exposed vaccinees are limited because only 5 or 6 AZD1222 recipients were SARS-CoV-2 seropositive at baseline. Participants were mostly white British and included more females than males, and it was suggested by the authors that clonal diversity may have been underestimated. In the small 56-69-year group, the increase in depth fell short of significance, most likely because of low power. Because no day 14 peak-response samples were available, repertoires were characterized only after the peak T cell response. Reportedly, close to half of the unique spike-specific TCRs recognized epitopes lying outside the regions that are mutated in the B.1.351 and B.1.1.7 variants.

The CDR3 regions of human TCRbeta chains were analyzed by immunosequencing. The study's processing was this. Repertoire TCRs were checked for matches against a reference library of SARS-CoV-2-specific TCRs that had been generated using the MIRA antigen-specificity platform. Breadth was defined as the fraction of unique TCRs that were SARS-CoV-2-associated, and depth was defined as the fraction of total T cells that were SARS-CoV-2-associated. Each spike-specific TCR was assigned to its reactive spike region and to a CD4 or CD8 class using the MIRA data. Log10-transformed breadth and depth values were compared by one-way ANOVA with Sidak's multiple comparisons tests. What TCRdb holds here is the immuneACCESS table cut down to in-frame rearrangements. Part of the clones is not present; checked against another copy, under half of the missing clones reflect an unresolved V gene, and the others are unexplained. V and J calls and clone size follow that table, whereas D and trimming were derived from the DNA. The sample contains 100,000 or so clones, 82% of them found a single time. The top ten clones comprise 5% of the sample.

The time point label here, explained by the study, means: baseline before first vaccination. The vaccinee samples were drawn from two UK trials, COV001 and COV002, one of which was a single-blind randomized controlled phase 2/3 trial testing AZD1222 (ChAdOx1 nCoV-19) in healthy adults. For TCRbeta chain sequencing, PBMC samples were collected from trial participants at day 0 and at day 28 after the second dose. In the case of this clone: The clone's antigen remains unknown. No per-base quality is available; no much larger clone lies one base away.

Inclusive of the bounding cysteine and phenylalanine, the CDR3 is 14 residues long. The read is trimmed to its CDR3 DNA, 42 bases read in frame from base 1. The germline V and J ends show losses of 6 bases and 4 bases respectively, and no gene match explains 8 bases of the junction. Looking up the germline V gene (reference sequence) yields CDR1 LNHDA and CDR2 SQIVND. The rearranged chain carries TRBV19 and TRBJ1-2; 7 central bases correspond to TRBD1. This TCR was sampled from an adult in good health. The source material was peripheral blood, sampled on day 0 of AZD1222 vaccination. The nucleotide sequence reads TGTGCCAGTAGCCTCTACAGGGGAGGCTATGGCTACACCTTC. Protein translation: CASSLYRGGYGYTF.